The entry below describes one TCR beta chain. Its antigen remains unidentified. No base quality information exists; no much larger clone differs at one position. Whole blood was collected in K2EDTA tubes by collaborating institutions according to the institutions' own protocols. Collaborator samples were shipped for TCRbeta analysis as frozen whole blood, isolated PBMCs, or DNA extracted from either sample type. CDR1 and CDR2, looked up from the germline V gene (reference sequence), are MNHNY and SVGAGI. The V end loses 2 bases and the J end loses 0 bases, and a stretch of 7 bases separates them. The CDR3 measures 14 amino acids from cysteine to phenylalanine. The read is trimmed to its CDR3 DNA, 42 bases read in frame from base 1. The data were obtained in a study of blood T cell repertoires in COVID-19 (dated by TCRdb to the early 2020s). At the level of the whole study: The collaborator samples originated in the United States, Italy and Spain and spanned the acute and convalescent phases of COVID-19. The material from the prospective study consisted of cDNA or gDNA derived from T cells, B-cell-depleted T cells, or PBMCs. The dataset comprised deeply sampled blood TCRbeta repertoires from subjects exposed to, actively infected with, or recovered from COVID-19. The repertoires were made available in a free public database intended to serve as a resource for research on the immune response to SARS-CoV-2. The samples were drawn from the first 160 participants of the ongoing ImmuneRACE study and from some 1,300 subjects provided by 6 global collaborators. Sample metadata almost always included a de-identified subject ID, COVID-19 status, age in years and sex. HLA class I and class II types, where available, came from metadata supplied by the sample provider rather than from assay-based typing. The paper as a whole reports these results and caveats: How much clinical and demographic metadata was included differed by source and by participant, and the metadata was provided uncurated.

The immunoSEQ Assay, a bias-controlled multiplex PCR, was used to amplify TCRbeta CDR3 regions from genomic DNA. Per the authors' processing: Within the assay, amplification of reference gene primers was used to estimate how many nucleated cells each sample contained. To quantify the absolute abundance of each unique TCRbeta CDR3 rearrangement, sequence reads were collapsed and filtered. Productive Simpson clonality was computed per sample as the square root of Simpson's diversity index over productive rearrangements. TCRdb limited this immuneACCESS table to in-frame rearrangements with V and J called. A share of clones is missing; checked studies link under half to unresolved V genes, and the rest is unexplained. The DNA was the basis for D and trimming; V, J and clone size are from that table. The sample table lists 210,000 or so clones, roughly 89% of them with a count of one. The ten largest account for about 0.59% of the sample.

Sequenced: peripheral blood. This chain is built from TRBV6-6 and TRBJ1-1; a tentative D call is TRBD1 (5 bases match). This TCR was recovered from a man aged 50 or older with acute or convalescent COVID-19. The DNA sequence is as follows: TGTGCCAGCAGTTACAGGGGAATGAACACTGAAGCTTTCTTT. Translated, this gives CASSYRGMNTEAFF.